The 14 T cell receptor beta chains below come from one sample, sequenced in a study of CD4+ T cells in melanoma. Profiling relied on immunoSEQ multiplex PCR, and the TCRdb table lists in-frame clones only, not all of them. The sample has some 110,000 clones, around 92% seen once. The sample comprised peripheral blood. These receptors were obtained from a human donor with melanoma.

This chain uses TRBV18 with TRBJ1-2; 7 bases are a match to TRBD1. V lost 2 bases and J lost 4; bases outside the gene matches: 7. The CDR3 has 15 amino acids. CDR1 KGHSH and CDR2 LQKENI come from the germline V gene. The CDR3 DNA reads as TGTGCCAGCTCACCATTGAGACAGGGTTTCTATGGCTACACCTTC. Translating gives CASSPLRQGFYGYTF.

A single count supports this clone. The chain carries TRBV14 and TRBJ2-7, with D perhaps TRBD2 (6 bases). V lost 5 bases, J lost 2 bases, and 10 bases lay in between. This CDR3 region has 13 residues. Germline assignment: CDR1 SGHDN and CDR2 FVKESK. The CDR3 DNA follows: TGTGCCAGCAGCAGGGACTTCGCCTACGAGCAGTACTTC. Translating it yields CASSRDFAYEQYF.

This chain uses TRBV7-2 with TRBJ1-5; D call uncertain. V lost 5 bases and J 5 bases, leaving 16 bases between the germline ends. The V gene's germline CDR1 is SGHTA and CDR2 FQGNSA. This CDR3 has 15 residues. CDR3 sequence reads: CASSRLAGNHQPQHF. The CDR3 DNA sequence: TGTGCCAGCAGCCGGCTGGCGGGGAATCATCAGCCCCAGCATTTT.

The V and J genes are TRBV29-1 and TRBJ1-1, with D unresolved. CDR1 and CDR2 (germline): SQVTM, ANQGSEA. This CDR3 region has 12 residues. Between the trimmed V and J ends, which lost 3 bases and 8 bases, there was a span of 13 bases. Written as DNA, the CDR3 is TGCAGCGTTGATCTCGGGATGGGGGAAGCTTTCTTT. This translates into CSVDLGMGEAFF.

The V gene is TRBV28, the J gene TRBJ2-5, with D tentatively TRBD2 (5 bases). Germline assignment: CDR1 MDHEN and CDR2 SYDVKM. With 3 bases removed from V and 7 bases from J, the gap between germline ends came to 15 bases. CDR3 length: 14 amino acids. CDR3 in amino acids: CASSFLGPRGTQYF. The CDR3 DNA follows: TGTGCCAGCAGTTTCTTAGGCCCCCGGGGGACCCAGTACTTC.

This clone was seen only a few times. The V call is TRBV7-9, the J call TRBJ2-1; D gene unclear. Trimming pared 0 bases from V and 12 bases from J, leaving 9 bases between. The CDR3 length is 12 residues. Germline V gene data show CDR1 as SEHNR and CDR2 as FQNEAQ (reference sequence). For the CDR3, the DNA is TGTGCCAGCAGCTTAGCGACTTGGGGGCAGTTCTTC. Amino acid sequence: CASSLATWGQFF.

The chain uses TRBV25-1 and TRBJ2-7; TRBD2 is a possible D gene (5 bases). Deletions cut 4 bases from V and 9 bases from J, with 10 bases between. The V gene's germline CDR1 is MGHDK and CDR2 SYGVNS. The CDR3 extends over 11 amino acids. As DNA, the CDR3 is TGTGCCAGCAGTGGCACTAGGGTGCAGTACTTC. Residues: CASSGTRVQYF.

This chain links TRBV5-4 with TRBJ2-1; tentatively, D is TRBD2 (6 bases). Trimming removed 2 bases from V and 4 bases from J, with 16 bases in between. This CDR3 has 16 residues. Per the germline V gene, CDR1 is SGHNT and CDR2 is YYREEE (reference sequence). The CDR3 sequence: CASSFPGLKVYNEQFF. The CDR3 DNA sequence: TGTGCCAGCAGCTTCCCGGGACTCAAGGTTTACAATGAGCAGTTCTTC.

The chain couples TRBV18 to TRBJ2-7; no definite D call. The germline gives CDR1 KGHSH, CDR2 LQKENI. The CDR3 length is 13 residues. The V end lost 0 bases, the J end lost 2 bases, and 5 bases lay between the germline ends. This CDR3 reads CASSPPSPYEQYF. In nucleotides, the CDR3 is TGTGCCAGCTCACCACCGAGCCCCTACGAGCAGTACTTC.

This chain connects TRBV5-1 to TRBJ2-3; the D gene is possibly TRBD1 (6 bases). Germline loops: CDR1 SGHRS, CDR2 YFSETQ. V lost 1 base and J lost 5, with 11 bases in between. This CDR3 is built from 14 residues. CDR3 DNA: TGCGCCAGCAGCTTGACAGGGTTGGGAGATACGCAGTATTTT. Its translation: CASSLTGLGDTQYF.

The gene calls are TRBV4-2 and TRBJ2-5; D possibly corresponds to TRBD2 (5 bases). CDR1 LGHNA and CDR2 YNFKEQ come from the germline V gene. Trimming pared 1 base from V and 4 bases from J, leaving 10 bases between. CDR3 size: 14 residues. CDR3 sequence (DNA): TGTGCCAGCAGCCAAGTTGGTAGCGCAGAGACCCAGTACTTC. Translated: CASSQVGSAETQYF.

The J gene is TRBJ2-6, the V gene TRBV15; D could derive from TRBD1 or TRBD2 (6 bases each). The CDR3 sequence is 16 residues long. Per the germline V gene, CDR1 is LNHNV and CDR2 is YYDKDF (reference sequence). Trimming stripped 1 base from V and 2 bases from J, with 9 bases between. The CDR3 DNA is TGTGCCACCAGCAGAGGAGGGGGGCCTGGGGCCAACGTCCTGACTTTC. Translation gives CATSRGGGPGANVLTF.

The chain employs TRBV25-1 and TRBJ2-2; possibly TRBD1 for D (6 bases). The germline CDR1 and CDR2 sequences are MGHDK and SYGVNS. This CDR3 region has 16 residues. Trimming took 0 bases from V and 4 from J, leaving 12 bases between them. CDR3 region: CASSEYTGRGTGELFF. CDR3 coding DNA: TGTGCCAGCAGTGAATATACAGGGCGAGGCACCGGGGAGCTGTTTTTT.

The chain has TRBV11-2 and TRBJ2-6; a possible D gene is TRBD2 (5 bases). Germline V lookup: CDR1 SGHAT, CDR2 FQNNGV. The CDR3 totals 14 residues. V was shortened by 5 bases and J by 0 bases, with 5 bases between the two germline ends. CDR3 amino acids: CASSRDSGANVLTF. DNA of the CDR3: TGTGCCAGCAGCCGGGACTCTGGGGCCAACGTCCTGACTTTC.